The rows below give T cell receptor beta chains drawn from one sample of a study of cytomegalovirus exposure and HLA in healthy donors. Sequencing used immunoSEQ multiplex PCR; TCRdb keeps in-frame clones, though not all of them. The data hold roughly 100,000 clones, with 65% to 80% observed a single time. Sequenced: PBMCs. These receptor sequences come from a man aged 50 to 60 in good health and CMV-seronegative. Each CDR3 is given with its conserved first and last residue. The D gene is left open where the match is weak. Clone size is stated in some rows and not others, as once, few, many or a class when expanded.

d_gene	abundance	v_gene	j_gene	CDR3aa	CDR3nt
-	-	TRBV6-1	TRBJ2-7	CATQGTPSYEQYF	TGTGCCACCCAGGGGACCCCTTCCTACGAGCAGTACTTC
-	-	TRBV28	TRBJ1-2	CASSLGSYGYTF	TGTGCCAGCAGTTTGGGGAGCTATGGCTACACCTTC
TRBD1	-	TRBV19	TRBJ1-1	CASSTTGDTEAFF	TGTGCCAGTAGTACGACAGGGGACACTGAAGCTTTCTTT
TRBD1	few	TRBV15	TRBJ1-5	CATSNDRGDQPQHF	TGTGCCACCAGCAACGACAGGGGCGATCAGCCCCAGCATTTT
TRBD1	-	TRBV19	TRBJ1-4	CASSLQGTANEKLFF	TGTGCCAGTAGCCTACAGGGGACGGCTAATGAAAAACTGTTTTTT
-	-	TRBV7-9	TRBJ1-1	CASSKGDGSTEAFF	TGTGCCAGCAGTAAAGGGGATGGAAGCACTGAAGCTTTCTTT
TRBD1	-	TRBV7-9	TRBJ1-3	CASSLGTGNSGNTIYF	TGTGCCAGCAGCTTAGGGACAGGGAACTCTGGAAACACCATATATTTT
TRBD2	-	TRBV12-5	TRBJ2-5	CASGSIVAGNETQYF	TGTGCTAGTGGTTCAATAGTAGCGGGAAACGAGACCCAGTACTTC
TRBD1	-	TRBV11-2	TRBJ1-6	CASSLGGTGGDSPLHF	TGTGCCAGCAGCTTAGGGGGGACAGGGGGAGATTCACCCCTCCACTTT
-	-	TRBV28	TRBJ2-5	CASRPAQGWETQYF	TGTGCCAGCAGGCCCGCACAGGGTTGGGAGACCCAGTACTTC
-	-	TRBV6-1	TRBJ2-3	CASSPLVATDTQYF	TGTGCCAGCAGTCCCCTGGTGGCCACAGATACGCAGTATTTT
-	-	TRBV4-3	TRBJ2-3	CASSQDIYRPDGRDTQYF	TGCGCCAGCAGCCAAGATATCTACAGGCCCGATGGTCGAGATACGCAGTATTTT
-	-	TRBV5-1	TRBJ2-3	CASSREFTDTQYF	TGCGCCAGCAGTCGGGAATTCACAGATACGCAGTATTTT
-	-	TRBV5-1	TRBJ2-7	CASSLKSGNEQYF	TGCGCCAGCAGCTTGAAGTCCGGGAACGAGCAGTACTTC
TRBD1	-	TRBV28	TRBJ2-7	CASRKQGPYEQYF	TGTGCCAGCAGGAAACAGGGGCCCTACGAGCAGTACTTC
TRBD2	-	TRBV4-2	TRBJ2-3	CASSPRGSGGLGADTQYF	TGTGCCAGCAGCCCGAGGGGTAGCGGGGGCCTCGGGGCAGATACGCAGTATTTT
-	once	TRBV28	TRBJ2-5	CASTLSGGWQETQYF	TGTGCCAGCACCCTCTCCGGCGGGTGGCAAGAGACCCAGTACTTC
TRBD2	-	TRBV10-1	TRBJ2-5	CASSEAVTSRETQYF	TGCGCCAGCAGTGAGGCTGTGACTAGCCGGGAGACCCAGTACTTC
-	-	TRBV9	TRBJ1-1	CASSAPPTELNTEAFF	TGTGCCAGCAGCGCACCCCCGACAGAGTTGAACACTGAAGCTTTCTTT
-	-	TRBV15	TRBJ2-1	CATSMPGASSYNEQFF	TGTGCCACCAGCATGCCTGGGGCGAGCTCCTACAATGAGCAGTTCTTC
-	-	TRBV11-3	TRBJ2-7	CASSLGGGSYEQYF	TGTGCCAGCAGCTTAGGTGGCGGGTCCTACGAGCAGTACTTC
TRBD1	-	TRBV15	TRBJ2-2	CATSRGVAGGANGELFF	TGTGCCACCAGCAGAGGGGTAGCAGGGGGCGCAAACGGGGAGCTGTTTTTT
TRBD1	-	TRBV28	TRBJ1-1	CASRTGGTEAFF	TGTGCCAGCAGGACAGGGGGCACTGAAGCTTTCTTT
-	-	TRBV28	TRBJ2-7	CASSFRQRISYEQYF	TGTGCCAGCAGTTTTCGTCAGAGGATCTCCTACGAGCAGTACTTC
-	-	TRBV5-1	TRBJ2-3	CASSPTGREKLTDTQYF	TGCGCCAGCAGCCCTACTGGACGGGAAAAACTCACAGATACGCAGTATTTT
TRBD1	few	TRBV29-1	TRBJ2-2	CSARSTGGFGGELFF	TGCAGCGCCCGATCGACAGGGGGTTTCGGCGGGGAGCTGTTTTTT
TRBD2	once	TRBV11-1	TRBJ2-1	CASSRRTGGPNEQFF	TGTGCCAGCAGCCGTCGGACGGGAGGCCCCAATGAGCAGTTCTTC